Presented here are 29 T cell receptor beta chains from one specimen sequenced in a study of identical twins. TCRdb analysed the 5' RACE reads with MiXCR anew, one entry per CDR3 protein. Here the sample spans about 520,000 distinct CDR3 sequences, around 20% being singletons. This sample was also put to use in a study of T cells expressing NK-cell markers.

The sample comprised CD4+ T cells sorted from blood. The receptor set was obtained from a woman younger than 30 in good health.

CDR3 loop: CASRPPRGPTEAFF. The DNA of the CDR3 is TGTGCCAGCAGACCTCCCAGGGGGCCAACTGAAGCTTTCTTT. The chain recombines TRBV12-3 or TRBV12-4 with TRBJ1-1; TRBD1 matches 8 bases. This CDR3 has 14 amino acids. V shed 6 bases and J 5 bases; nucleotides not matched to a gene: 8.

CDR3 amino acids: CASGYRLGSDTQYF. DNA of the CDR3: TGTGCCAGCGGTTACAGACTAGGGTCAGATACGCAGTATTTT. The chain is built from TRBV27 and TRBJ2-3, with D perhaps matching TRBD2 (6 bases). Germline V gene sequence: CDR1 MNHEY, CDR2 SMNVEV (reference sequence). With 8 bases removed from V and 4 bases from J, the gap between germline ends came to 16 bases. The CDR3 contains 14 residues.

This clonotype came up a few times. The chain uses TRBV9 and TRBJ2-7; D could derive from TRBD1 or TRBD2 (5 bases each). The CDR3 has 15 amino acids. The V end lost 4 bases, the J end lost 1 base, and 15 bases lay between the germline ends. Per germline, CDR1 SGDLS and CDR2 YYNGEE. As DNA, the CDR3 is TGTGCCAGCAGCCCTCGGGACCCAACTTCCTACGAGCAGTACTTC. Amino acid sequence: CASSPRDPTSYEQYF.

This clonotype has a handful of counts. The rearrangement links TRBV20-1 to TRBJ2-1, with D hard to call. The germline V and J ends were trimmed by 1 base and 0 bases, with 7 bases remaining between them. Germline CDR1 and CDR2: DFQATT and SNEGSKA (reference sequence). CDR3 length: 14 residues. CDR3 DNA sequence: TGCAGTGCTAGAGGGGCAGACTCCTACAATGAGCAGTTCTTC. This translates into CSARGADSYNEQFF.

The CDR3 sequence: CSARGGYSNQPQHF. In DNA form, the CDR3 reads TGCAGTGCTAGGGGCGGGTATAGCAATCAGCCCCAGCATTTT. This chain joins TRBV20-1 and TRBJ1-5; D gene ambiguous. V was pared by 3 bases and J by 0 bases, with 9 bases between. Germline V gives CDR1 DFQATT, CDR2 SNEGSKA (reference sequence). CDR3 size: 14 residues.

There are a few counts of this clonotype. The chain recombines TRBV5-6 with TRBJ1-3; tentative D call: TRBD1 (5 bases). CDR1 is SGHDT, CDR2 YYEEEE, per germline. The CDR3 contains 15 residues. Between the trimmed V and J ends, which lost 5 bases and 0 bases, there was a span of 12 bases. The CDR3 nucleotides are TGTGCCAGCAGGGCGGGACCGCTCTCTGGAAACACCATATATTTT. This translates into CASRAGPLSGNTIYF. Combining the CDR3 with reference TRBV5-6 and TRBJ1-3 gives the whole variable domain DAGVTQSPTHLIKTRGQQVTLRCSPKSGHDTVSWYQQALGQGPQFIFQYYEEEERQRGNFPDRFSGHQFPNYSSELNVNALLLGDSALYLCASRAGPLSGNTIYFGEGSWLTVV.

V gene TRBV7-2 combines with J gene TRBJ2-1; 9 nucleotides match TRBD2. Trimming took 8 bases from V and 2 from J; bases not matched to a gene: 4. There are 14 residues in the CDR3. Per germline, CDR1 SGHTA and CDR2 FQGNSA. CDR3 DNA: TGTGCCAGCCGGAGGACTAGCGCCTACAATGAGCAGTTCTTC. It translates to CASRRTSAYNEQFF.

A few counts support this clonotype. This chain uses TRBV5-1 with TRBJ2-3; 11 bases map to TRBD2. Trimming took 4 bases from V and 2 from J; bases not matched to a gene: 6. The CDR3 consists of 16 residues. CDR1 and CDR2 (germline): SGHRS, YFSETQ. The chain's CDR3 is CASSPGLAAYTDTQYF. The CDR3 bases are TGCGCCAGCAGCCCGGGACTAGCGGCCTACACAGATACGCAGTATTTT.

This clonotype was seen only a few times. The chain employs TRBV20-1 and TRBJ2-1; 9 bases are shared with TRBD2. V was clipped by 3 bases and J by 12 bases; unmatched bases: 18. The CDR3 is 16 amino acids. Germline V gene lookup returns CDR1 DFQATT and CDR2 SNEGSKA (reference sequence). This CDR3 is CSASSDLAGASEGQFF. The DNA for the CDR3 is TGCAGTGCTAGTTCTGACTTAGCGGGAGCCAGTGAAGGGCAGTTCTTC.

The table lists this clonotype with many counts. The J gene is TRBJ2-2, the V gene TRBV5-1, with no clear D. The CDR3 is 11 amino acids. Between the trimmed V and J ends, which lost 5 bases and 5 bases, there was a span of 4 bases. Looked up from germline, CDR1 is SGHRS and CDR2 is YFSETQ. In nucleotides, the CDR3 is TGCGCCAGCAGGCAGACCGGGGAGCTGTTTTTT. It translates to CASRQTGELFF.

V is TRBV6-5 and J is TRBJ2-7; the D is unclear. CDR1 MNHEY and CDR2 SVGAGI come from the germline V gene. The CDR3 has 12 residues. Trimming pared 6 bases from V and 7 bases from J, leaving 13 bases between. CDR3: CASRARPGEQYF. CDR3 coding DNA: TGTGCCAGCAGGGCTAGGCCCGGGGAGCAGTACTTC.

This clonotype was observed a handful of times. The chain carries TRBV6-5 and TRBJ2-7; a possible D gene is TRBD1 (6 bases). CDR1 is MNHEY, CDR2 SVGAGI, per germline. Trimming pared 0 bases from V and 4 bases from J, leaving 13 bases between. The CDR3 has 15 amino acids. The DNA for the CDR3 is TGTGCCAGCAGTTACTCGAGGGGGAAGGTTTACGAGCAGTACTTC. Translating it yields CASSYSRGKVYEQYF.

Of note for this clonotype: The junction departs from the called germline gene at one end, perhaps through a read error. The CDR3 coding sequence is TGTGCCAGCAGCCCGGGGACTAGCCACAATGCGGGGTCCTTC. Protein product: CASSPGTSHNAGSF. J is TRBJ2-1 and V is TRBV11-2, with 9 positions matching TRBD2. Germline-derived CDR1 and CDR2 are SGHAT and FQNNGV. The CDR3 runs to 14 residues.

The gene calls are TRBV29-1 and TRBJ1-2, with a tentative D call TRBD1 (5 bases). Trimming pared 7 bases from V and 8 bases from J, leaving 17 bases between. The CDR3 length is 12 residues. The V gene's germline CDR1 is SQVTM and CDR2 ANQGSEA. The DNA for the CDR3 is TGCAGCGACGGTCGAGGGGTGCGGGGCTACACCTTC. This codes for CSDGRGVRGYTF.

This clonotype has a handful of counts. V gene TRBV5-1 combines with J gene TRBJ1-1; possible D gene TRBD1, 6 bases. CDR3 size: 14 residues. The germline V gene encodes CDR1 SGHRS and CDR2 YFSETQ. Trimming stripped 3 bases from V and 7 bases from J, with 16 bases between. CDR3 bases: TGCGCCAGCAGCTCGACAGGCGTAAAGGGTGAAGCTTTCTTT. Its translation: CASSSTGVKGEAFF.

The chain combines TRBV18 with TRBJ2-7; TRBD1 matches 7 bases. The CDR3 spans 14 residues. Germline values: CDR1 KGHSH, CDR2 LQKENI. V lost 6 bases and J lost 5; bases outside the gene matches: 10. In DNA form, the CDR3 reads TGTGCCAGCTCCCGTGTAGGGGGCACCCACGAGCAGTACTTC. Protein product: CASSRVGGTHEQYF.

This clonotype was counted ten times or more. The chain recombines TRBV12-3 or TRBV12-4 with TRBJ2-1, with D perhaps TRBD2 (5 bases). V dropped 7 bases and J dropped 7 bases, with 20 bases sitting between them. The CDR3 has 15 amino acids. This chain's CDR3 is CASTLDSNRGNEQFF. The CDR3 DNA follows: TGTGCCAGCACCTTGGACTCCAATCGCGGGAATGAGCAGTTCTTC.

The table lists this clonotype with many counts. V gene TRBV5-1 combines with J gene TRBJ2-7; the D is unclear. Trimming removed 2 bases from V and 5 bases from J, with 17 bases in between. CDR3 length: 15 residues. CDR1 is SGHRS and CDR2 is YFSETQ in the germline V gene. The CDR3 region is CASSFSTGLGHEQYF. CDR3 bases: TGCGCCAGCAGCTTTTCCACCGGGCTCGGCCACGAGCAGTACTTC. The variable domain in full, with the rest retrieved from reference TRBV5-1 and TRBJ2-7, is KAGVTQTPRYLIKTRGQQVTLSCSPISGHRSVSWYQQTPGQGLQFLFEYFSETQRNKGNFPGRFSGRQFSNSRSEMNVSTLELGDSALYLCASSFSTGLGHEQYFGPGTRLTVT.

This clonotype was seen more than once but under ten times. The V call is TRBV4-3, the J call TRBJ2-1; TRBD2 agrees at 8 bases. V lost 0 bases and J lost 10; bases outside the gene matches: 11. The germline CDR1 and CDR2 sequences are LGHNA and YSLEER. The CDR3 has 16 residues. The CDR3 region has the DNA TGCGCCAGCAGCCAAGACTCGTCAGCGGGAGCAGTGGAGCAGTTCTTC. Protein sequence: CASSQDSSAGAVEQFF.

This clonotype was detected a few times. The chain couples TRBV5-1 to TRBJ2-7; perhaps TRBD2 as D (5 bases). This CDR3 contains 14 residues. Trimming stripped 0 bases from V and 2 bases from J, with 9 bases between. The V gene's germline CDR1 is SGHRS and CDR2 YFSETQ. The CDR3 loop reads CASSLGVGTYEQYF. The CDR3 nucleotides read TGCGCCAGCAGCTTGGGCGTCGGGACCTACGAGCAGTACTTC.

The chain is built from TRBV5-1 and TRBJ2-7; no definite D call. The CDR3 is 13 amino acids. The germline gives CDR1 SGHRS, CDR2 YFSETQ. Between the trimmed V and J ends, which lost 4 bases and 3 bases, there was a span of 11 bases. The CDR3 is CASSGLGSYEQYF. The DNA of the CDR3 is TGCGCCAGCAGCGGCCTGGGTAGCTACGAGCAGTACTTC.

This clonotype was counted between two and nine times. The V call is TRBV4-3, the J call TRBJ2-7; TRBD2 agrees at 8 bases. This CDR3 contains 16 residues. V trimming: 0 bases; J trimming: 1 base; junction bases outside the gene matches: 5. The germline CDR1 and CDR2 sequences are LGHNA and YSLEER. CDR3 amino acids: CASSQDWASGSYEQYF. In DNA form, the CDR3 reads TGCGCCAGCAGCCAAGATTGGGCTAGCGGGTCCTACGAGCAGTACTTC.

This clonotype was seen only a few times. This rearrangement joins TRBV6-1 to TRBJ1-2; TRBD1 aligns across 8 bases. J was trimmed by 4 bases and V by 6 bases; bases with no gene match: 4. This CDR3 is 13 amino acids long. The germline V gene has CDR1 MNHNS and CDR2 SASEGT. In DNA, the CDR3 is TGTGCCAGCAGCAGGGGGCCTAGCTATGGCTACACCTTC. Translation gives CASSRGPSYGYTF.

This clonotype was counted only a few times. The J gene is TRBJ1-2, the V gene TRBV29-1; unclear D gene. V lost 4 bases, J lost 4 bases, and 10 bases lay in between. The germline CDR1 and CDR2 sequences are SQVTM and ANQGSEA. CDR3 length: 12 amino acids. CDR3 nucleotides: TGCAGCGTTGGGGAAGCCTCCTATGGCTACACCTTC. Translating it yields CSVGEASYGYTF.

The chain recombines TRBV29-1 with TRBJ2-2; D ambiguous. Germline V gives CDR1 SQVTM, CDR2 ANQGSEA. The CDR3 is 14 amino acids. V lost 7 bases and J 3 bases, leaving 15 bases between the germline ends. The CDR3 bases are TGCAGCGCCCTGAAGGGCACTTACACCGGGGAGCTGTTTTTT. Protein sequence: CSALKGTYTGELFF.

V is TRBV2 and J is TRBJ2-1, with D hard to call. Germline CDR1 SNHLY, CDR2 FYNNEI. V lost 7 bases, J lost 0 bases, and 10 bases lay in between. The CDR3 runs to 14 residues. CDR3 coding DNA: TGTGCCAGCACCTCGGACCACTCCTACAATGAGCAGTTCTTC. It is translated as CASTSDHSYNEQFF.

This clonotype occurred a few times. The chain has TRBV5-1 and TRBJ2-2; D remains unclear. The germline V and J ends were trimmed by 0 bases and 3 bases, with 9 bases remaining between them. The germline CDR1 and CDR2 sequences are SGHRS and YFSETQ. The CDR3 runs to 15 residues. The DNA of the CDR3 is TGCGCCAGCAGCTTGGGTGGCAGCCACACCGGGGAGCTGTTTTTT. Translation gives CASSLGGSHTGELFF.

This clonotype has just a few counts. The chain combines TRBV11-2 with TRBJ2-1; D tentatively reads TRBD1 or TRBD2 (5 bases each). This CDR3 is 16 amino acids long. CDR1 and CDR2 from the germline V gene are SGHAT and FQNNGV. The V end lost 0 bases, the J end lost 8 bases, and 17 bases lay between the germline ends. The CDR3 loop is CASSLDRDPAVDEQFF. The CDR3 nucleotides are TGTGCCAGCAGCTTAGACCGGGACCCCGCGGTGGATGAGCAGTTCTTC.

This clonotype was seen a few times. This chain links TRBV5-1 with TRBJ1-4; 7 nucleotides align to TRBD1. The V segment lost 4 bases and the J segment 5 bases; nucleotides outside the gene matches: 11. The CDR3 loop spans 16 amino acids. Germline-derived CDR1 and CDR2 are SGHRS and YFSETQ. The CDR3, as DNA: TGCGCCAGCAGCCGAGCCCCACAGGGGATAAATGAAAAACTGTTTTTT. This encodes CASSRAPQGINEKLFF.